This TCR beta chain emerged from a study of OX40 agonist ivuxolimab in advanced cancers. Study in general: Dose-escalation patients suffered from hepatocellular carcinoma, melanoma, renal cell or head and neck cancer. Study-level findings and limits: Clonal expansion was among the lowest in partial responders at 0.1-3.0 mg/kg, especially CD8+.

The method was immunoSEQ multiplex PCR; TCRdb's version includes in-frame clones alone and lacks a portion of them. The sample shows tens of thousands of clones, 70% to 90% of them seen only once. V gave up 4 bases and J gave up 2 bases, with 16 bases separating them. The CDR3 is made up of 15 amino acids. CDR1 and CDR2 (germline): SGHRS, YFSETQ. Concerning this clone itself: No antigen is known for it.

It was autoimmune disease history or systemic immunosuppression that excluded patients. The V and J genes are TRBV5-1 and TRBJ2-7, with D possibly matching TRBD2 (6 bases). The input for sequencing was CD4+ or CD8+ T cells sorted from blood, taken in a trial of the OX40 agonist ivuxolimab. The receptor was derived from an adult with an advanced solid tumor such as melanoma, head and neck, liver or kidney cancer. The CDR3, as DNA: TGCGCCAGCAGCGGGGGGACCGTAGCACCCTACGAGCAGTACTTC. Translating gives CASSGGTVAPYEQYF.